The entry below gives a single T cell receptor (beta chain) sequence along with its context. Antigen: not known. The length of the CDR3 is 12 residues. V was clipped by 3 bases and J by 13 bases, with 10 bases between them. These data originate in a study of T cell responses to AZD1222 COVID-19 vaccine. General observations from the study: Recipients of AZD1222 seropositive at baseline numbered only five or six. Among the donors, most were white British and more were female, and clonal diversity was possibly underestimated.

TCRdb keeps only in-frame clones here, not all; method: immunoSEQ multiplex PCR. The data show about 100,000 clones, around nine tenths seen once. This sequence originates from an adult who received the AZD1222 COVID-19 vaccine. Material: peripheral blood, obtained 28 days after the second AZD1222 dose. This chain links TRBV12-3 or TRBV12-4 with TRBJ1-6; D is possibly TRBD1 (5 bases). The CDR3: CASSFVGGPLHF. Written as DNA, the CDR3 is TGTGCCAGCAGTTTTGTTGGGGGGCCCCTCCACTTT.